The TCR beta chain under discussion was sequenced for a study of identical twins listed by TCRdb under 2016. Broadly, across the study: TCR alpha and beta repertoires from monozygotic twins, unrelated adults of various ages and cord blood were deep-sequenced to test whether fetal clonotypes persist. To rule out contamination, the twin experiments were replicated at different times with different library preparation protocols.

This clonotype was counted ten times or more. Its target antigen remains unknown. One base away there is no much larger clone; base qualities are not given. The research as a whole found: A weaker excess of twin sharing was found in beta out-of-frame sequences because the signal-to-noise ratio was lowered by fewer shared sequences. Compared with coincidental sharing between unrelated individuals, out-of-frame TCR alpha sequences shared between twins had an excess of sequences with low generation probability. Because the same donors could not be followed over many years, conclusions were based on cross-sectional statistical analysis. In monozygotic twins, recombination models systematically underestimated out-of-frame TCR alpha sharing, but the models matched the sharing seen between unrelated individuals. Zero-insertion analyses could be partly confounded by invariant T cells such as MAIT and iNKT, although diverse VJ usage argued against such confounding for most clonotypes. Fewer insertions were carried by abundant cord blood beta clonotypes; a weaker similar trend was observed in young adult naive repertoires, while no such trend was observed in memory repertoires.

The library was built by means of 5' RACE. Instrument on record: Illumina HiSeq 2000. A universal primer binding site was added through template switching, and the final cDNA carried a unique molecular identifier so that TCR cDNA molecules could be counted accurately. First-strand cDNA for TCR alpha and beta chains was synthesized from specific primers in the conserved constant-segment region. To control for contamination, each cDNA library was double barcoded with a SMART-Mk sample barcode plus Illumina barcodes. TruSeq adapter sequences and Illumina sample barcodes were added in two successive PCR steps. Sequencing of the TCR alpha and beta cDNA libraries was done on the Illumina HiSeq platform using custom primers. Concerning the study's data processing: MiGEC was used to process raw reads and extract unique molecular identifiers, and MiXCR was used to find CDR3 positions. For each individual, recombination models were inferred using an EM algorithm with the repgenHMM and IGoR tools. Shared clonotype analysis was performed with the tcR package in R, normalizing sharing by the product of cloneset sizes. To study raw recombination without the effects of thymic and clonal selection, out-of-frame nonproductive sequences were analyzed. TCRdb trimmed the raw reads at Q25, called clones with MiXCR and kept productive beta chains. Identical CDR3 proteins give one entry, which carries the most common genes and DNA. For this entry, the V and J calls and clone size follow TCRdb and not the study's own pipeline. Within this sample are 300,000 to 400,000 distinct CDR3 sequences, with approximately 13% of them counted one time only. The top ten constitute 6% to 9% of the sample.

Every donor was a healthy Caucasian. Three pairs of female monozygotic twins, all aged roughly 18 to 29 years, were included in the twin cohort. CD4+ and CD8+ T cell populations were isolated with positive isolation kits from Invitrogen. The germline V gene gives CDR1 as SGHRS and CDR2 as YFSETQ. The V and J ends are trimmed by 4 bases and 3 bases, leaving 13 bases between them. The CDR3 starts with the cysteine, ends with the phenylalanine, and has 14 residues. This entry keeps only the CDR3 DNA: 42 bases, framed from base 1. These data were also reused for a study on yellow fever vaccine responses in identical twins. As noted in the second study: According to the authors, the vaccine-induced T cell response in identical twins seemed to be partly convergent and partly specific to each individual. The study precisely tracked vaccine-responding T cell clones in identical twins.

The sequencing sample was made of CD8+ T cells sorted from blood. The chain was built from TRBV5-1 and TRBJ2-5; no D gene is confidently identified. This sequence was found in a woman under 30 in good health. The DNA reads as follows: TGCGCCAGCAGCCCCTGGACGGACGAAGAGACCCAGTACTTC. This codes for CASSPWTDEETQYF.